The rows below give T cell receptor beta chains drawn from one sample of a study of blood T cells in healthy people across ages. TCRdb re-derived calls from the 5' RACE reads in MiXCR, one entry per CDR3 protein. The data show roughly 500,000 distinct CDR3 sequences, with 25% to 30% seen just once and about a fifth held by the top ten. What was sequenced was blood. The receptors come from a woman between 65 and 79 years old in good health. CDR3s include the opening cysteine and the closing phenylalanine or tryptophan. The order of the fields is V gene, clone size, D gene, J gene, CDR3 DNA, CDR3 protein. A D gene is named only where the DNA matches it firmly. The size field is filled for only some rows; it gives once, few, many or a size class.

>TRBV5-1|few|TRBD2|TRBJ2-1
TGCGCCAGCAGCTGGGGACTAGCGGGGGTCAATGAGCAGTTCTTC
CASSWGLAGVNEQFF
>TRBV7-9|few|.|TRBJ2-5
TGTGCCAGCAGCCCTCCGACAGGCAGGGCCTCCCAAGAGACCCAGTACTTC
CASSPPTGRASQETQYF
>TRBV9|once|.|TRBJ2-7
TGTGCCAGCAGCGTAGTAGACAGCTACGAGCAGTACTTC
CASSVVDSYEQYF
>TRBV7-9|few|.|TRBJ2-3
TGTGCCAGCACTAAGATCGGGGCGGGCACAGATACGCAGTATTTT
CASTKIGAGTDTQYF
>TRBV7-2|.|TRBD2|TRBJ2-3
TGTGCCAGCAGCTTAACCAAGGCGGGGGGCCACACAGATACGCAGTATTTT
CASSLTKAGGHTDTQYF
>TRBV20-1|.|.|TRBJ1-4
TGCAGTGCTGGGGGCTGGGGAGAAAAACTGTTTTTT
CSAGGWGEKLFF
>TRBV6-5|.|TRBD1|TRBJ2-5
TGTGCCAGCAGTCCGACAGGGACGAAGACCCAGTACTTC
CASSPTGTKTQYF
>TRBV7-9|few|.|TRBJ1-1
TGTGCCAGCAGCCGTACGGGGACTGGAAAAACTGAAGCTTTCTTT
CASSRTGTGKTEAFF
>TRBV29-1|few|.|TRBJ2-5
TGCAGCGTTGTTCCAGGCCTCCAAGAGACCCAGTACTTC
CSVVPGLQETQYF
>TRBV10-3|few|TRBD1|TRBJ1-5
TGTGCCATCAGGTCCGGGACAGATAGCAATCAGCCCCAGCATTTT
CAIRSGTDSNQPQHF
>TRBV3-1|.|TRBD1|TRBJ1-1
TGTGCCAGCAGCCGTAGCGACAGGGGCACTGAAGCTTTCTTT
CASSRSDRGTEAFF
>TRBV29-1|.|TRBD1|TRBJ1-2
TGCAGCTACTCCGACAGGGCCGGCTACACCTTC
CSYSDRAGYTF
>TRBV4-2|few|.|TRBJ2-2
TGTGCCAGCAGCCAAGAGGGTAGCGCAAACACCGGGGAGCTGTTTTTT
CASSQEGSANTGELFF
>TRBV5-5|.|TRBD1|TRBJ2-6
TGTGCCAGCAGCTCCACAGGGGGTATCGGTGGGGCCAACGTCCTGACTTTC
CASSSTGGIGGANVLTF
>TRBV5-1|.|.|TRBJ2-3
TGCGCCAGCAGCTCCACAGCTACCTCTAGCACAGATACGCAGTATTTT
CASSSTATSSTDTQYF
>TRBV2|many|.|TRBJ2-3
TGTGCCAGCCTCGTTGCAGATACGCAGTATTTT
CASLVADTQYF
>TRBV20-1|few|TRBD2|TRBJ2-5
TGCAGTGCTGAATCCGGGACTACGGCGGTAAAAGAGACCCAGTACTTC
CSAESGTTAVKETQYF
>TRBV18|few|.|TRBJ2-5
TGTGCCAGCTCACCAAGGGCAGGAGCGTACCAAGAGACCCAGTACTTC
CASSPRAGAYQETQYF
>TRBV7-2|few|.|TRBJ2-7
TGTGCCAGCAGCCCAAGACCGGGAACTAGCATCGCCTACGAGCAGTACTTC
CASSPRPGTSIAYEQYF
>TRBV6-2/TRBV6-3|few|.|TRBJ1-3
TGTGCCAGCAGCTTTCCCATGAAGACTCTCTCTGGAAACACCATATATTTT
CASSFPMKTLSGNTIYF
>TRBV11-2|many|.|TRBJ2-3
TGTGCCAGCAGCTTCGTAATCACAGATACGCAGTATTTT
CASSFVITDTQYF
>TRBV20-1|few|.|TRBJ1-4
TGCAGTGCTAGGACGCCCGGAGGGTCTGAAAAACTGTTTTTT
CSARTPGGSEKLFF
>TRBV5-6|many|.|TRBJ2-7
TGTGCCAGCAGCTTGTGGGGCAGGCCCCACGAGCAGTACTTC
CASSLWGRPHEQYF
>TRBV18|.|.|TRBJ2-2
TGTGCCAGCTCACCACCGTTGCGGGGGGAGCTGTTTTTT
CASSPPLRGELFF
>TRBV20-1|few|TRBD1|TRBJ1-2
TGCAGTGCTAGAGATTCGGGACAGGGGTATGGCTACACCTTC
CSARDSGQGYGYTF
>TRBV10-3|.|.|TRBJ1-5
TGTGCCACCAGCACTAGTGATCAGCCCCAGCATTTT
CATSTSDQPQHF
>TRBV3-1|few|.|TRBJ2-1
TGTGCCAGCAGCCGGACAGTTGGACTTATCAATGAGCAGTTCTTC
CASSRTVGLINEQFF
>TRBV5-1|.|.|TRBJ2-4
TGCGCCAGCAGCCCTCGGGGAGGGGGAACCATTCAGTACTTC
CASSPRGGGTIQYF
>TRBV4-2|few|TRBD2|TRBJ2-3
TGTGCCAGCAGCCCTCGGGGTAGCGGGGAACCAGATACGCAGTATTTT
CASSPRGSGEPDTQYF
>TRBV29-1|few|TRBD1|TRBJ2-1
TGCAGCGTTGACACCACCCAGGGGGCGCCCTACAATGAGCAGTTCTTC
CSVDTTQGAPYNEQFF
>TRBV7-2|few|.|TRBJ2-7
TGTGCCAGCAGCCTAGCCCGGGACACCGCCTACGAGCAGTACTTC
CASSLARDTAYEQYF
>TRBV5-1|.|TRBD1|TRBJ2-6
TGCGCCAGCAGCTTTCGAGGACAGGGCTCTGGGGCCAACGTCCTGACTTTC
CASSFRGQGSGANVLTF
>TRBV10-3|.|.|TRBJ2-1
TGTGCCATCAGTGAAGGACAGAGCTCCTACAATGAGCAGTTCTTC
CAISEGQSSYNEQFF
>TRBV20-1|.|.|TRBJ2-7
TGCAGTGCTAGGGCGGGGCCAGGGGGCTCCTACGAGCAGTACTTC
CSARAGPGGSYEQYF
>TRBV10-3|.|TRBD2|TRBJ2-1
TGTGCCATCAGTGACCCCGGGACTAGCGTCTGGCAGGAGCAGTTCTTC
CAISDPGTSVWQEQFF
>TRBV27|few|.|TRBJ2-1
TGCGCCAGCAGTTTTCCCCATTCCCGCGAGCAGTTCTTC
CASSFPHSREQFF
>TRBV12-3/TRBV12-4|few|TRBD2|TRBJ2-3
TGTGCCAGCAGTTTATCTAGCGGGCGCACAGATACGCAGTATTTT
CASSLSSGRTDTQYF
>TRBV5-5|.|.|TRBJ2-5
TGTGCCAGCAGCCCAGAGGGGCGACGACAAGAGACCCAGTACTTC
CASSPEGRRQETQYF
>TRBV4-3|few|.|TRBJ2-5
TGCGCCAGCAGCCACGGACTCGGTGGGGAGACCCAGTACTTC
CASSHGLGGETQYF
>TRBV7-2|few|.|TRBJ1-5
TGTGCCAGCAGCCGCGGGGGAAACAATCAGCCCCAGCATTTT
CASSRGGNNQPQHF
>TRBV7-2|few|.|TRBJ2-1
TGTGCCAGCAGCTTAGAATCCCACAATGAGCAGTTCTTC
CASSLESHNEQFF
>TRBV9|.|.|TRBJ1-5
TGTGCCAGCAGCACCCACGCCGAGCAGCCCCAGCATTTT
CASSTHAEQPQHF
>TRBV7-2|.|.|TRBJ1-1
TGTGCCAGCAGACTCAGGGAGAACACTGAAGCTTTCTTT
CASRLRENTEAFF
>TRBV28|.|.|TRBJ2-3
TGTGCCAGCCGTCAGACAGGACTCAACACAGATACGCAGTATTTT
CASRQTGLNTDTQYF